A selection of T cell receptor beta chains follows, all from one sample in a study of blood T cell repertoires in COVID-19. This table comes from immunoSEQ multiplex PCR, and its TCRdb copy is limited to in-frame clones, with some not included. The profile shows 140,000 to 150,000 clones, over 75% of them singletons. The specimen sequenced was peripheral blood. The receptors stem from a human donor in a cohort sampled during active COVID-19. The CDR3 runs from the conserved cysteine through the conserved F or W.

CASSIDDGYGYTF	TRBV7-9	TRBJ1-2
CASSPKLSGDEQYF	TRBV7-8	TRBJ2-7
CASSTGLAGYNEQFF	TRBV19	TRBJ2-1
CASSVVSGGGKDTQYF	TRBV9	TRBJ2-3
CASSIDLTGGQPQHF	TRBV2	TRBJ1-5
CASSLGGNTGELFF	TRBV5-1	TRBJ2-2
CASSIDLLGQLTAGYTF	TRBV19	TRBJ1-2
CAWSSGRSTEAFF	TRBV30	TRBJ1-1
CASSKLGTSGYNEQFF	TRBV7-3	TRBJ2-1
CASSHNPGQLAKNIQYF	TRBV4-2	TRBJ2-4
CASSLAPGTNYGYTF	TRBV7-2	TRBJ1-2
CASSSTPNTEAFF	TRBV7-2	TRBJ1-1
CASSAGTAPNQPQHF	TRBV18	TRBJ1-5
CATSRGVREKLFF	TRBV15	TRBJ1-4
CASTRQGLGQPQHF	TRBV6-5	TRBJ1-5